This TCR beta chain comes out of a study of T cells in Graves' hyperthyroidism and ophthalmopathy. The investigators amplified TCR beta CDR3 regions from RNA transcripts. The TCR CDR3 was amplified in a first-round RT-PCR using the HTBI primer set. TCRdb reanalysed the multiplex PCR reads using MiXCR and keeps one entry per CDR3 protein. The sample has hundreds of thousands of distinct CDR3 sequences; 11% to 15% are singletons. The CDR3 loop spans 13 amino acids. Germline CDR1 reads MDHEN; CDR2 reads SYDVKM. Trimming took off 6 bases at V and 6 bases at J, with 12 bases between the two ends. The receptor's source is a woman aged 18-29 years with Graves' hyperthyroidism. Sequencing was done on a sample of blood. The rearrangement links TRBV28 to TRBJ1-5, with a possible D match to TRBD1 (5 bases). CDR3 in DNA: TGTGCCAGCAGCGGGGGTTCCGCTCAGCCCCAGCATTTT. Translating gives CASSGGSAQPQHF.